A single TCR beta chain is shown here with its context. This clone was seen more than once but under ten times. Its antigen is currently not known. No qualities accompany the bases; no much larger clone lies one base away. These data are taken from a study of cytomegalovirus exposure and HLA in healthy donors (TCRdb year 2017). Study-level background: In an earlier analysis of roughly 590 of the donors, roughly 300 Gb of sequence data and some 120 million unique TCR beta sequences from about 190 million T cells were reported. Roughly 300 gigabases of sequencing data and approximately 93 million unique TCR sequences were included in an early release covering roughly 600 HLA-typed donors. Of the approximately 400 genotyped donors, roughly 80% fell in the genetic ancestry cluster associated with self-reported Caucasian donors. The study aimed to test whether cataloging public T cell receptors could reveal signatures of past pathogen exposure. The study profiled the T cell repertoires of 500 to 800 subjects by immunosequencing and related them to cytomegalovirus serostatus. A separate validation cohort of roughly 130 different subjects was used in addition to the approximately 700-subject first cohort. To predict cytomegalovirus infection status, the study combined high-throughput TCR immunosequencing, statistical association of individual TCRs with disease status, and machine learning. A later analysis re-examined previously published TCR beta repertoires from over 500 donors and added high-resolution HLA genotyping to investigate patterns of TCR occurrence. Rather than drawing on any new phenotypic data, the later analysis identified candidate immune exposures from TCR beta sequences and the way those sequences occurred across donors. An earlier analysis of 450 to 750 of the donors used high-throughput TCR beta sequencing to judge whether each TCR beta V gene segment behaved as functional or pseudogenic. Donor age, sex, ethnicity and CMV serostatus were collected together with the repertoire data. A later genetic analysis took genome-wide SNP genotypes for about three fifths of the 666 donors and used that subset as a discovery cohort. Every repertoire in the discovery cohort had been generated on one and the same sequencing platform. Class I and class II HLA loci were covered by the typing at four-digit resolution. Typing coverage varied by locus: roughly 629-640 donors for A, B, C, DRB1 and DQB1; roughly 560 for DQA1; about 590 for DPA1; approximately 470 for DPB1. Because of strong linkage in the cohort, roughly five DR-DQ haplotypes were treated as single units for association and clustering. Across about 370 genotyped donors of the cohort, an average of 235,054 unique TCR beta nucleotide sequences per donor were sequenced, and approximately 17% of those sequences were non-productive. The paper's findings and limits, for the study overall: In the study, 150 to 200 TCR beta chains were listed as associated with cytomegalovirus. According to the authors, the approach could potentially be generalized to other disease states and immunological phenotypes. CMV serostatus was the only immune exposure information available for the cohort. A few of the identified cytomegalovirus-associated TCR beta chains were confirmed in vitro to be specific for cytomegalovirus antigens. Because some donors lacked HLA typing at each locus, the association tests relied only on the typed subset. In an earlier analysis of about 600 of the donors, most TCR beta V segments appeared in productive rearrangements about 87% or about 30% of the time, broadly matching IMGT annotations. Most TCR sequences were observed very rarely across donors, whereas some public TCRs were present in many individuals. Over 15 rarely observed V segments, including chromosome 9 orphons, were excluded from the earlier analysis of approximately 500 of the donors because counts were too low. In a later analysis, several top co-occurrence clusters were reported to appear linked to parvovirus B19, influenza, CMV and Epstein-Barr virus. Strong co-occurrence of HLA alleles, especially DR and DQ, made assigning TCR associations to individual alleles difficult. The classifier was reported to diagnose cytomegalovirus status with high specificity and sensitivity in both the original and validation cohorts. Most CMV-associated TCR beta chains appeared to be HLA-restricted in a later analysis, and the HLA associations seemed to be driven largely by CMV exposure. In a later analysis, 16,951 TCR beta sequences were associated with specific HLA alleles at a false discovery rate of 0.05. A further reported finding was that TCR beta sequences accurately predicted the HLA-A and HLA-B alleles for most subjects in the first cohort. Sequencing depth was assumed to be roughly uniform across donors in the presence/absence analyses, though that assumption may not hold. Compared with equally common non-associated chains, HLA-associated TCR beta chains in a later analysis were more clonally expanded and had lower generation probabilities. Correlated functional status among segregating V segments might be attributable to linkage disequilibrium, but an unknown experimental factor could not be ruled out. The cohort was sequenced for TCR beta chains only, and without alpha or paired-chain data the features that could be detected were limited. According to a later genetic analysis, donors in an Asian-associated ancestry cluster had fewer N-insertions in productive TCRs than the approximately 710-donor mean. Some IMGT-functional V segments, including TRBV6-2 and TRBV6-3, could not be told apart with the 87-base-pair reads, so those segments were excluded. In a later analysis, the rate of TCR association differed among HLA loci, with DRB1 alleles having the most associated TCRs and HLA-C alleles having the fewest. In a later genetic analysis, a missense DCLRE1C variant was associated with V-gene and J-gene trimming of TCR beta chains, and the association was replicated in an independent cohort. The sequencing pipeline was judged likely to have produced a cluster of highly shared sequence variants as a technical artifact.

Counted from cysteine to phenylalanine, this CDR3 has 13 amino acids. Of all the DNA, just the CDR3 is kept, 39 bases in frame from base 1. CDR1 SEHNR and CDR2 FQNEAQ were looked up in the germline V gene (reference sequence). V is clipped by 2 bases and J by 8 bases, and the sequence between their germline boundaries is 9 bases long. The library was obtained by the immunoSEQ multiplex PCR assay. For the multiplex PCR, a mixture combining 60 forward primers for TCR Vbeta segments and 13 reverse primers for TCR Jbeta segments was used. Amplification of the CDR3 region of rearranged TCR beta genes was performed with a multiplex PCR assay on genomic DNA. On the Illumina HiSeq System, the amplified TCR beta libraries were sequenced as 87-base-pair reads. The published analysis was carried out like this. A later analysis tallied around 87 million unique TCR beta chains across the approximately 670 repertoires, and approximately 12 million of those chains were shared by two or more donors. To remove PCR and sequencing errors, raw reads were error-corrected and collapsed into unique sequences using a nearest-neighbor algorithm that merged closely related sequences. CDR3 sequences were aligned to IMGT reference sequences to assign V, D and J gene segments. Each retained sequence needed at least a six-nucleotide match to both a V gene segment and a J gene segment. A rearrangement was called productive if the CDR3 had no stop codons and remained in frame with V and J, and every other rearrangement was called non-productive. CDR3 was defined according to IMGT convention as the region running from the second conserved V-encoded cysteine to the conserved J-encoded phenylalanine. Sequences without an unambiguous match to a single V gene segment were excluded from the earlier analysis of 450 to 650 of the donors. An earlier analysis of around 600 of the donors classified V segments as functional when productive rearrangements were above 56.7% and as segregating when the standard deviation between donors was above 5%. A statistical classification framework was built to diagnose cytomegalovirus status from the catalog of TCR beta chain sequences. In a later analysis, TCR nucleotide sequences were compared against IMGT/GENE-DB human TR gene sequences so that V and J genes could be assigned. In a later analysis, CDR3 sequences and most-parsimonious VDJ recombination scenarios were assigned using the TCRdist pipeline. In a later analysis, every TCR beta chain was defined by the combination of its CDR3 amino acid sequence and its V-gene family, and reads without a unique V-gene family were dropped. A later analysis removed 592 highly shared, low-generation-probability nucleotide sequences to deal with suspected cross-contamination and a sequencing artifact. In a later analysis, a clonal expansion index for each public chain was calculated from normalized within-repertoire ranks of inferred template counts. In a later analysis, generation probabilities were computed with a VDJ recombination model fitted to out-of-frame rearrangements, and the resulting probabilities were checked against IGoR. In a later analysis, hypergeometric tests were used to score TCR-TCR, TCR-HLA and TCR-CMV co-occurrence, with a repertoire-size bias correction applied to TCR pairs. A later analysis estimated false discovery rates by permuting HLA or CMV assignments 20 times. In a later analysis, co-occurring TCRs were grouped using DBSCAN, with TCRdist sequence similarity added in when clustering inside HLA-allele-positive subsets. Repertoires with fewer than 30,000 or more than 120,000 public chains, plus five repertoires with anomalous nucleotide sharing, were excluded from co-occurrence clustering. In its TCRdb copy, this immuneACCESS table keeps in-frame sequences only and misses some clones. Where compared with another copy, unresolved V genes explain less than half of these, and the others have no known cause. That table supplies the V and J calls and clone size; D and trimming were determined from the DNA. The sample yields more than 150,000 clones; 60% to 80% were counted once. The leading ten clones occupy around 15% of the sample.

In total, 630 or so healthy bone marrow donors made up the cohort. Cohort members were all nominally healthy when sampled, although unrecorded immune exposures were likely present. The donor was CMV seropositive and was included in the group of around 300 seropositive cohort members. Every donor gave a peripheral blood sample, and the peripheral blood mononuclear cells from that sample were used for TCR beta sequencing. Genomic DNA extraction from the blood cell samples was performed with the Qiagen DNeasy Blood Extraction Kit. The sample comprised PBMCs. The origin of this receptor is a man aged 45 to 65 in good health and CMV-seropositive. The rearranged segments are TRBV7-9 and TRBJ1-4; there is no confident call for the D gene. The CDR3 region reads CASSLNLREKLFF. The nucleotides read TGTGCCAGCAGCTTAAACCTACGAGAAAAACTGTTTTTT.